The present T cell receptor (beta chain) was sequenced within a study of cytomegalovirus exposure and HLA in healthy donors. General study results and limits: Earlier analysis found most TCR beta V segments productive about 87% or about 30% of the time. The CMV antigen specificity of a few CMV-associated chains was confirmed through in vitro analysis.

Samples came from healthy bone marrow donors. For this clone: Antigen unknown. At one end the junction does not follow the germline gene, possibly because of a read error.

PCR primers comprised 60 Vbeta and 13 Jbeta primers. The repertoire was sequenced with immunoSEQ multiplex PCR; TCRdb's copy has only in-frame clones and lacks some. The sample consists of 150,000 to 180,000 clones, 65% to 80% of them appearing once. Germline V gene sequence: CDR1 SSHAT, CDR2 FNYEAQ (reference sequence). This CDR3 comprises 13 residues. The source material was PBMCs. The TCR was taken from a man aged 18 to 29 in good health and CMV-seronegative. The rearrangement links TRBV7-7 to TRBJ2-7; D ambiguous. The CDR3 DNA follows: TGTGCTAGCAGCTCTAGTGTTGAATACGAGCAGTACTTC. Translation: CASSSSVEYEQYF.